This paragraph reports one T cell receptor (beta chain). The antigen is undetermined. This sample is part of a study of T cell responses to AZD1222 COVID-19 vaccine. Study-level information: Investigators merged groups given second doses at roughly 4 or roughly 12 weeks. Study outcomes and limitations: Unmutated variant regions are reportedly the target of nearly half of TCRs that are spike-specific. Two AZD1222 administrations were followed by greater Spike-specific TCR breadth and depth. Repertoires were sampled only after the peak T cell response.

TCRdb's table, derived via immunoSEQ multiplex PCR, lists solely in-frame clones and lacks some. The table lists 70,000 to 80,000 clones, 80% to 90% of them singletons. Germline assignment: CDR1 LNHNV and CDR2 YYDKDF (reference sequence). The V and J ends lost 1 base and 5 bases, in that order; junction bases with no gene match: 5. The CDR3 runs to 14 residues. The V and J genes are TRBV15 and TRBJ2-7, with 7 bases identical to TRBD2. The TCR sequence derives from an adult in good health. Sample: peripheral blood, taken on day 0 of AZD1222 vaccination. CDR3 protein: CATSRAASGNEQYF. The CDR3 region has the DNA TGTGCCACCAGCAGAGCGGCTAGCGGAAACGAGCAGTACTTC. The full variable domain, in which reference TRBV15 and TRBJ2-7 provide the parts outside the CDR3, is DAMVIQNPRYQVTQFGKPVTLSCSQTLNHNVMYWYQQKSSQAPKLLFHYYDKDFNNEADTPDNFQSRRPNTSFCFLDIRSPGLGDTAMYLCATSRAASGNEQYFGPGTRLTVT.